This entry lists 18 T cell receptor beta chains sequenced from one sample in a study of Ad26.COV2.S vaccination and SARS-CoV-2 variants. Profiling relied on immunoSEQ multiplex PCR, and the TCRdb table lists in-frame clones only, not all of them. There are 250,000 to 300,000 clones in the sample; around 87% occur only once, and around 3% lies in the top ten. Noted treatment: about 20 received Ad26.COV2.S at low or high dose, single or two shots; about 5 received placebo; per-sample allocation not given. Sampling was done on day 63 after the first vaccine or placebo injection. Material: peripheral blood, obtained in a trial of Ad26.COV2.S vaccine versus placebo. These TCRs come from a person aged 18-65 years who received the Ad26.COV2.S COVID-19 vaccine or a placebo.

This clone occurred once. The CDR3 region has the DNA TGTGCCAGCAGTTCCGCCGGGACAGGGGTCTACGAGCAGTACTTC. It is translated as CASSSAGTGVYEQYF. The V gene is TRBV27, the J gene TRBJ2-7; 10 nucleotides agree with TRBD1. This CDR3 has 15 amino acids. In germline, CDR1 is MNHEY, CDR2 SMNVEV (reference sequence). Losses at the gene ends were 4 bases for V and 3 bases for J; bases not matched to a gene: 6.

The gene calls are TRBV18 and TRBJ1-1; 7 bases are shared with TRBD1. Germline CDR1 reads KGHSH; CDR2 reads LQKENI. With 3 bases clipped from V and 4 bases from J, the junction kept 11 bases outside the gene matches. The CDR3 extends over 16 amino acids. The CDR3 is CASSPFDRADGTEAFF. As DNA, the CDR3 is TGTGCCAGCTCACCGTTCGACAGGGCTGATGGCACTGAAGCTTTCTTT.

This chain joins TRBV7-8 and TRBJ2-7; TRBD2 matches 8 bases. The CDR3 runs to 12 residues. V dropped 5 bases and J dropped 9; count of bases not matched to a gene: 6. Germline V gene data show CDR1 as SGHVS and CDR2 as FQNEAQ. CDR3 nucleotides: TGTGCCAGCAGCCCCACGGGGGGGAGGCAGTACTTC. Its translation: CASSPTGGRQYF.

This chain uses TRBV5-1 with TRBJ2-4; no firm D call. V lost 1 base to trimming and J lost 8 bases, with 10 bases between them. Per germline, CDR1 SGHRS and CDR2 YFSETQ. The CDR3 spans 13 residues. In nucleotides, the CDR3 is TGCGCCAGCAGCTTGATGGTTCAGGACATTCAGTACTTC. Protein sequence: CASSLMVQDIQYF.

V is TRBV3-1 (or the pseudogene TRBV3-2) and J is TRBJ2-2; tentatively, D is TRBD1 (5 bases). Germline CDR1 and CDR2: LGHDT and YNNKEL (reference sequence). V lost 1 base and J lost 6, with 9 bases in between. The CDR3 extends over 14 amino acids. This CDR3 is CASSQVFRAGELFF. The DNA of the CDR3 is TGTGCCAGCAGCCAAGTATTCAGGGCCGGGGAGCTGTTTTTT.

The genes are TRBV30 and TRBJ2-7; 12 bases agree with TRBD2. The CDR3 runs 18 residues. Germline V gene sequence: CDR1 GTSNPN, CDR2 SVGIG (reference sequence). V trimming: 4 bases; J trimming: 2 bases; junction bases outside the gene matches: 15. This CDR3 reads CAWIGGTLPSGRAYEQYF. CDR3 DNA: TGTGCCTGGATTGGGGGCACCCTTCCTAGCGGGAGGGCCTACGAGCAGTACTTC.

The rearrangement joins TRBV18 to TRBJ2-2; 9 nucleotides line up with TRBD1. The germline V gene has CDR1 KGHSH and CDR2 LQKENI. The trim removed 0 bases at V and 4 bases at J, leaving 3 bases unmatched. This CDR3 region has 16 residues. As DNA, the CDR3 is TGTGCCAGCTCACCACCGGGACAGGGTGGCACCGGGGAGCTGTTTTTT. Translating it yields CASSPPGQGGTGELFF.

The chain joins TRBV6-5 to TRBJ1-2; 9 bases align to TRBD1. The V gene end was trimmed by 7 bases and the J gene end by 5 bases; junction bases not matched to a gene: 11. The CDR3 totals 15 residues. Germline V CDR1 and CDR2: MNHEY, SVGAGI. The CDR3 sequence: CASTPMGTGRYGYTF. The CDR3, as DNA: TGTGCCAGCACCCCTATGGGGACAGGGAGGTATGGCTACACCTTC.

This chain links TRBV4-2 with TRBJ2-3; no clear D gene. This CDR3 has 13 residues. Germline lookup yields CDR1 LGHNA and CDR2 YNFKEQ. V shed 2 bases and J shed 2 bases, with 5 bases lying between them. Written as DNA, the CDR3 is TGTGCCAGCAGCCAAACCCACACAGATACGCAGTATTTT. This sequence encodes CASSQTHTDTQYF.

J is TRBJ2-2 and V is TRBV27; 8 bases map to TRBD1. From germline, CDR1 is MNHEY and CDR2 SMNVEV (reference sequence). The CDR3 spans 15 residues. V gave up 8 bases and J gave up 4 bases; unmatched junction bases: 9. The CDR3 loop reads CASGKDRVITGELFF. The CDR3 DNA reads TGTGCCAGCGGGAAGGACAGGGTAATCACCGGGGAGCTGTTTTTT.

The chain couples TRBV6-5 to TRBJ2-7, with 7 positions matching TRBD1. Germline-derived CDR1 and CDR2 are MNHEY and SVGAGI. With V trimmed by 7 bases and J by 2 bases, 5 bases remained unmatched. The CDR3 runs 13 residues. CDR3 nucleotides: TGTGCCAGCAACAGGGGTAGGCCCTACGAGCAGTACTTC. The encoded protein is CASNRGRPYEQYF.

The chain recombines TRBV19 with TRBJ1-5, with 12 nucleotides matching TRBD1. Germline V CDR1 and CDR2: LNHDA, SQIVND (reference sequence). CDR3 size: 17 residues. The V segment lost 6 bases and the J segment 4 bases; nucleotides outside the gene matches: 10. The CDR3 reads CASRRDRGRQGNQPQHF. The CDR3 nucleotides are TGTGCCAGTAGGCGGGACAGGGGGCGCCAAGGGAATCAGCCCCAGCATTTT.

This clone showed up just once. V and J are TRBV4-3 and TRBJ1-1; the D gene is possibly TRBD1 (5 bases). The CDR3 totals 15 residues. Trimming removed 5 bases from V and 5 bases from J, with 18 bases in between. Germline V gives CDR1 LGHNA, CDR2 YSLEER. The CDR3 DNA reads TGCGCCAGCAGCTATACAAGGGCCGAGGGGACTGAAGCTTTCTTT. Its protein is CASSYTRAEGTEAFF.

The CDR3 region has the DNA TGTGCCAGCAGCCACACAAGGACTACCACAGATACGCAGTATTTT. This translates into CASSHTRTTTDTQYF. The gene calls are TRBV4-2 and TRBJ2-3; the D gene is possibly TRBD2 (6 bases). This CDR3 spans 15 amino acids. Deletions cut 3 bases from V and 2 bases from J, with 12 bases between. Germline CDR1 is LGHNA and CDR2 is YNFKEQ.

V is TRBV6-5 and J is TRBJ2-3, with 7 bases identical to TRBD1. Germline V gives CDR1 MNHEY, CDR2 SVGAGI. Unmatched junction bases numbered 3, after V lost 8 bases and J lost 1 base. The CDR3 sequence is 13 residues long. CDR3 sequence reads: CASGQVGTDTQYF. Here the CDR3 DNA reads TGTGCCAGCGGACAGGTGGGCACAGATACGCAGTATTTT.

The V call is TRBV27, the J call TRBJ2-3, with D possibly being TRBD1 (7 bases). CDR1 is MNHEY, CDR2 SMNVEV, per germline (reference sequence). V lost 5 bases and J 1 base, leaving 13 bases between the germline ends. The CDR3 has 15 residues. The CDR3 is CASSPQGGRTDTQYF. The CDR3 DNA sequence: TGTGCCAGCAGTCCCCAGGGGGGTCGCACAGATACGCAGTATTTT.

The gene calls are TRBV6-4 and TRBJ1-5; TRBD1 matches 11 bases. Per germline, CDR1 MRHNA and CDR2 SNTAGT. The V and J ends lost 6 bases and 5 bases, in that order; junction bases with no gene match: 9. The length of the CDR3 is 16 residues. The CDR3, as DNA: TGTGCCAGCAGGACCGTGGACAGGGGGCTATATCAGCCCCAGCATTTT. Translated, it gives CASRTVDRGLYQPQHF.

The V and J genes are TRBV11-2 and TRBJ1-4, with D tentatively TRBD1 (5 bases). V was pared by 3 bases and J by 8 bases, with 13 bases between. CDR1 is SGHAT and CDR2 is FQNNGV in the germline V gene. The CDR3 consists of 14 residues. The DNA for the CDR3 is TGTGCCAGCAGCTTTGGGGGGAAGCCGGAAAAACTGTTTTTT. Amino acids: CASSFGGKPEKLFF.